The entry that follows covers one T cell receptor (beta chain) sequence. This entry comes from a study of blood T cells in healthy people across ages. Using a J-beta primer mix together with a sample-barcoded 5' primer, a second PCR was run for 7 to 11 cycles. A 12-random-nucleotide template-switch adaptor tagged each cDNA molecule. Via MiXCR, TCRdb re-called the 5' RACE reads, giving one row per CDR3 protein. The sample shows approximately 800,000 distinct CDR3 sequences, roughly 50% of them seen only once. The CDR3 length is 14 residues. In germline, CDR1 is SGHRS, CDR2 YFSETQ. Trimming removed 6 bases at V and 2 bases at J, with 12 bases between.

This rearrangement joins TRBV5-1 to TRBJ2-1; D is undetermined. The sample was blood. This sequence was found in a man older than 75 in good health. The chain's CDR3 is CASTESYPYNEQFF. The CDR3 DNA reads TGCGCCAGCACAGAAAGCTATCCCTACAATGAGCAGTTCTTC.